The T cell receptor (beta chain) under discussion was sequenced for a study of T cell responses to AZD1222 COVID-19 vaccine. Study-wide findings and caveats: Spike was spanned by vaccine-associated CD4 TCRs, which were dominant at 160-218 and 743-854. Repertoire sampling was restricted to post-peak T cell response timepoints. Variant regions that are unmutated are reportedly the target of nearly half of spike-specific TCRs.

This CDR3 contains 14 residues. Germline CDR1 and CDR2: LNHDA and SQIVND (reference sequence). Germline trimming cut 3 bases from V and 6 bases from J; bases unmatched to any gene: 6. The repertoire was sequenced with immunoSEQ multiplex PCR; TCRdb's copy has only in-frame clones and lacks some. In the table there are 65,000 to 80,000 clones, about four fifths of which are singletons. Turning to this clone: Its antigen remains unidentified.

The starting material was peripheral blood, obtained 28 days after the second AZD1222 dose. This receptor was taken from an adult who received the AZD1222 COVID-19 vaccine. The V gene is TRBV19, the J gene TRBJ2-7; TRBD2 matches 9 bases. This chain's CDR3 is CASSIASGVFEQYF. In DNA, the CDR3 is TGTGCCAGTAGTATTGCTAGCGGGGTTTTCGAGCAGTACTTC.